Following are 18 T cell receptor beta chains from one sample sequenced in a study of CD8+ T cells in alopecia areata. RNA was extracted and reverse transcribed into cDNA as the sequencing template. This table comes from immunoSEQ multiplex PCR, and its TCRdb copy is limited to in-frame clones, with some not included. Here the sample spans some 110,000 clones, 35% to 40% being singletons. Specimen: CD4+ T cells sorted from blood. Source of these receptors: a human donor with alopecia areata.

The table lists this clone with a few counts. This sequence joins TRBV7-2 and TRBJ1-5; no clear D gene. This CDR3 spans 14 amino acids. Trimming took off 1 base at V and 1 base at J, with 5 bases between the two ends. Per the germline V gene, CDR1 is SGHTA and CDR2 is FQGNSA. The CDR3 loop reads CASSLEYSNQPQHF. CDR3 sequence (DNA): TGTGCCAGCAGCTTAGAGTACAGCAATCAGCCCCAGCATTTT.

This clone was detected once. The rearrangement uses TRBV30 and TRBJ2-7, with 7 positions matching TRBD1. The germline gives CDR1 GTSNPN, CDR2 SVGIG (reference sequence). Trimming removed 1 base from V and 4 bases from J; junction bases left unmatched: 4. CDR3 length: 13 residues. CDR3 bases: TGTGCCTGGAGTGCAGGGGGAAGGTACGAGCAGTACTTC. The encoded protein is CAWSAGGRYEQYF.

This chain links TRBV29-1 with TRBJ2-6; either TRBD1 or TRBD2 may supply D (6 bases each). The V gene lost 6 bases and the J gene lost 2 bases, with 14 bases spanning the gap. Germline CDR1 SQVTM, CDR2 ANQGSEA. CDR3 length: 15 amino acids. This chain's CDR3 is CSVSGGGPGANVLTF. The CDR3 DNA reads as TGCAGCGTGAGTGGTGGGGGGCCTGGGGCCAACGTCCTGACTTTC.

The chain has TRBV28 and TRBJ2-5; D is possibly TRBD1 (6 bases). V was shortened by 6 bases and J by 2 bases, with 10 bases between the two germline ends. Looked up from germline, CDR1 is MDHEN and CDR2 is SYDVKM. The CDR3 is 13 residues long. This CDR3 reads CASSDTGQETQYF. The DNA of the CDR3 is TGTGCCAGCAGCGATACAGGGCAAGAGACCCAGTACTTC. Full variable domain (outside the CDR3, taken from reference TRBV28 and TRBJ2-5): DVKVTQSSRYLVKRTGEKVFLECVQDMDHENMFWYRQDPGLGLRLIYFSYDVKMKEKGDIPEGYSVSREKKERFSLILESASTNQTSMYLCASSDTGQETQYFGPGTRLLVL.

V and J are TRBV5-4 and TRBJ1-2, with D unresolved. The CDR3 runs 12 residues. Germline V CDR1 and CDR2: SGHNT, YYREEE (reference sequence). Deletions cut 0 bases from V and 6 bases from J, with 6 bases between. The CDR3 spells CASSLDRDGYTF. CDR3 DNA sequence: TGTGCCAGCAGCTTGGACAGAGATGGCTACACCTTC.

The rearrangement joins TRBV29-1 to TRBJ2-1, with 7 bases that match TRBD1. The CDR3 loop spans 12 amino acids. Germline CDR1 is SQVTM and CDR2 is ANQGSEA. The V segment lost 6 bases and the J segment 6 bases; nucleotides outside the gene matches: 5. Here the CDR3 DNA reads TGCAGCGTAGACCGGGACAGCAATGAGCAGTTCTTC. Amino acids: CSVDRDSNEQFF.

The chain employs TRBV6-4 and TRBJ2-3, with TRBD1 matching 9 bases. The CDR3 totals 14 residues. The V segment lost 3 bases and the J segment 8 bases; nucleotides outside the gene matches: 6. Germline CDR1 reads MRHNA; CDR2 reads SNTAGT. CDR3 bases: TGTGCCAGCAGTGAATCGACAGGGGGAGGTACGCAGTATTTT. It translates to CASSESTGGGTQYF.

The chain is built from TRBV29-1 and TRBJ1-1; 7 bases map to TRBD1. Trimming cost V 6 bases and J 6 bases; bases outside gene matches: 7. The CDR3 is made up of 12 amino acids. Germline assignment: CDR1 SQVTM and CDR2 ANQGSEA. CDR3 in DNA: TGCAGCGTGACTCCACAGGGGCCTGAAGCTTTCTTT. As protein: CSVTPQGPEAFF.

This clone came up a few times. The rearrangement uses TRBV23-1 and TRBJ1-4, with D perhaps matching TRBD1 (6 bases). TRBV23-1 is an ORF; its function is uncertain. The V and J ends lost 6 bases and 1 base respectively, with 15 bases between them. The CDR3 runs 16 residues. CDR3 amino acids: CASSPDRIGTNEKLFF. CDR3 nucleotides: TGCGCCAGCAGCCCAGACAGGATTGGAACTAATGAAAAACTGTTTTTT.

The chain has TRBV30 and TRBJ2-7; D ambiguous. The CDR3 covers 12 residues. V lost 5 bases to trimming and J lost 5 bases, with 13 bases between them. Per germline, CDR1 GTSNPN and CDR2 SVGIG (reference sequence). CDR3 nucleotides: TGTGCCTGGGGATTACAGCGCCACGAGCAGTACTTC. Its translation: CAWGLQRHEQYF.

The rearrangement links TRBV29-1 to TRBJ2-5, with 10 bases matching TRBD2. This CDR3 is 13 amino acids long. Germline loops: CDR1 SQVTM, CDR2 ANQGSEA. The junction had 4 bases not matched to a gene; V was cut back by 4 bases and J by 5 bases. CDR3 loop: CSVASGSIETQYF. The DNA for the CDR3 is TGCAGCGTTGCTAGCGGGAGTATCGAGACCCAGTACTTC.

This clone was counted only a few times. The chain uses TRBV4-1 and TRBJ2-3; no clear D. Germline CDR1 and CDR2: MGHRA and YSYEKL. V lost 0 bases, J lost 2 bases, and 9 bases lay in between. This CDR3 comprises 15 residues. The CDR3 sequence is CASSQDPRTTDTQYF. The CDR3 DNA follows: TGCGCCAGCAGCCAAGATCCTAGAACCACAGATACGCAGTATTTT.

The chain is built from TRBV4-1 and TRBJ2-2; D might be TRBD2 (6 bases). Between the trimmed V and J ends, which lost 4 bases and 4 bases, there was a span of 13 bases. The CDR3 has 15 amino acids. Germline V gives CDR1 MGHRA, CDR2 YSYEKL. The CDR3 protein is CASSPFREVTGELFF. CDR3 DNA sequence: TGCGCCAGCAGCCCCTTTAGGGAGGTCACCGGGGAGCTGTTTTTT.

This clone was seen a few times. V usage is TRBV5-1 and J usage is TRBJ2-1, with 11 bases lining up with TRBD2. The CDR3 length is 15 residues. Trimming cost V 5 bases and J 7 bases; bases outside gene matches: 8. CDR1 is SGHRS and CDR2 is YFSETQ in the germline V gene. The CDR3 is CASRLRASGRNEQFF. DNA for the CDR3: TGCGCCAGCAGACTGAGGGCTAGCGGGAGGAATGAGCAGTTCTTC.

This clone showed up just a few times. The chain recombines TRBV5-1 with TRBJ2-1, with 7 bases that match TRBD1. Trimming removed 0 bases from V and 14 bases from J; junction bases left unmatched: 5. The CDR3 contains 12 residues. Germline assignment: CDR1 SGHRS and CDR2 YFSETQ. In DNA, the CDR3 is TGCGCCAGCAGCTTGGATGACAGGGCAAAGTTCTTC. This encodes CASSLDDRAKFF.

V usage is TRBV30 and J usage is TRBJ1-4, with D unclear. The CDR3 sequence is 11 residues long. The germline gives CDR1 GTSNPN, CDR2 SVGIG (reference sequence). The ends were cut back, 4 bases at V and 4 bases at J, with 4 bases in the middle. The CDR3 loop reads CAWNLNEKLFF. CDR3 nucleotides: TGTGCCTGGAATCTTAATGAAAAACTGTTTTTT.

This rearrangement joins TRBV7-8 to TRBJ2-7, with 9 bases that match TRBD1. With 5 bases clipped from V and 2 bases from J, the junction kept 4 bases outside the gene matches. Germline V gene sequence: CDR1 SGHVS, CDR2 FQNEAQ. This CDR3 spans 14 amino acids. The DNA of the CDR3 is TGTGCCAGCAGCCTTGGGACAGGGCCCTACGAGCAGTACTTC. This sequence encodes CASSLGTGPYEQYF.

This clone was recorded a few times. CDR3 sequence: CAWTTGVNEQFF. Here the CDR3 DNA reads TGTGCCTGGACGACAGGGGTGAATGAGCAGTTCTTC. The V gene is TRBV30, the J gene TRBJ2-1; 8 bases agree with TRBD1. V was clipped by 4 bases and J by 7 bases; unmatched bases: 3. Per germline, CDR1 GTSNPN and CDR2 SVGIG (reference sequence). The CDR3 covers 12 residues. Supplemented by reference TRBV30 and TRBJ2-1, the full variable domain reads SQTIHQWPATLVQPVGSPLSLECTVEGTSNPNLYWYRQAAGRGLQLLFYSVGIGQISSEVPQNLSASRPQDRQFILSSKKLLLSDSGFYLCAWTTGVNEQFFGPGTRLTVL.